This TCR beta chain was profiled in a study of T cell responses to AZD1222 COVID-19 vaccine. Trimming took off 1 base at V and 0 bases at J, with 10 bases between the two ends. Germline CDR1 SGHVS, CDR2 FQNEAQ. The CDR3 consists of 15 residues. TCRdb's table, derived via immunoSEQ multiplex PCR, lists solely in-frame clones and lacks some. The data show approximately 200,000 clones, just over 90% seen once. V gene TRBV7-8 combines with J gene TRBJ2-7; possibly TRBD1 or TRBD2 for D (5 bases each). Material: peripheral blood, obtained 28 days after the second AZD1222 dose. The TCR comes from an adult who received the AZD1222 COVID-19 vaccine. This chain's CDR3 is CASSLGRDGSYEQYF. CDR3 nucleotides: TGTGCCAGCAGCTTAGGCCGGGACGGCTCCTACGAGCAGTACTTC.